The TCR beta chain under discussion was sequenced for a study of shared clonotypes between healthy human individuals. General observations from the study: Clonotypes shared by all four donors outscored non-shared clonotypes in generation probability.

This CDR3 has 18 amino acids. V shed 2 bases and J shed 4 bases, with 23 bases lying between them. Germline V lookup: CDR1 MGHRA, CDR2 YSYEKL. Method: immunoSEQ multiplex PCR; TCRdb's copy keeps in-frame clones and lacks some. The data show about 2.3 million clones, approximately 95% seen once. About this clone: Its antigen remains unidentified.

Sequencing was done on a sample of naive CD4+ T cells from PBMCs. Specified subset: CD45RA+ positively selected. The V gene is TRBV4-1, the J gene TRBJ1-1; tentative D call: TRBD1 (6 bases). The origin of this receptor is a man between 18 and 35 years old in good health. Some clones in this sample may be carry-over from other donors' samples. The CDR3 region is CASSQSGARRGRGTEAFF. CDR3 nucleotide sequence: TGCGCCAGCAGCCAATCAGGGGCCCGACGGGGCCGGGGCACTGAAGCTTTCTTT.